The rows below give T cell receptor beta chains drawn from one sample of a study of identical twins. TCRdb redid the calling of the 5' RACE reads with MiXCR, one entry per CDR3 protein. The sample has some 200,000 distinct CDR3 sequences, 7.5% seen once. This sample was also put to use in a study of yellow fever vaccine responses in identical twins.

Sequenced sample: memory (CD45RO+) T cells sorted from blood. These receptors all come from a woman aged 18-29 years in good health. CDR3s include the opening cysteine and the closing phenylalanine or tryptophan. The D gene is left open where the match is weak. Where a row states a size, it is once, few, many or the class of an expanded clone; other rows omit it.

clone_size: many; d_call: NA; v_call: TRBV7-9; j_call: TRBJ2-1; cdr3_aa: CASSQHRDTYNEQFF; cdr3_nt: TGTGCCAGCAGCCAGCACCGGGACACCTACAATGAGCAGTTCTTC
clone_size: NA; d_call: NA; v_call: TRBV6-1; j_call: TRBJ2-1; cdr3_aa: CATKGGGSNNEQFF; cdr3_nt: TGTGCCACCAAAGGAGGGGGGTCTAACAATGAGCAGTTCTTC
clone_size: NA; d_call: NA; v_call: TRBV5-5; j_call: TRBJ1-1; cdr3_aa: CASNTETEAFF; cdr3_nt: TGTGCCAGCAACACGGAGACTGAAGCTTTCTTT
clone_size: few; d_call: TRBD2; v_call: TRBV6-2/TRBV6-3; j_call: TRBJ2-1; cdr3_aa: CASSRDAGGHNEQFF; cdr3_nt: TGTGCCAGCAGTAGGGACGCGGGGGGACACAATGAGCAGTTCTTC
clone_size: NA; d_call: NA; v_call: TRBV7-2; j_call: TRBJ2-5; cdr3_aa: CASSLVGTTTETQYF; cdr3_nt: TGTGCCAGCAGCTTAGTTGGGACCACAACAGAGACCCAGTACTTC
clone_size: few; d_call: NA; v_call: TRBV28; j_call: TRBJ2-5; cdr3_aa: CASSFRDLGGPHTLCF; cdr3_nt: TGTGCCAGCAGTTTCCGGGATCTTGGCGGGCCTCATACTCTCTGCTTC
clone_size: many; d_call: NA; v_call: TRBV7-3; j_call: TRBJ2-1; cdr3_aa: CASSLINEQFF; cdr3_nt: TGTGCCAGCAGCTTAATAAATGAGCAGTTCTTC
clone_size: NA; d_call: NA; v_call: TRBV5-1; j_call: TRBJ2-3; cdr3_aa: CASSLSGGVSTDTQYF; cdr3_nt: TGCGCCAGCAGCTTGTCAGGGGGGGTTTCCACAGATACGCAGTATTTT
clone_size: few; d_call: NA; v_call: TRBV4-3; j_call: TRBJ2-1; cdr3_aa: CASSLGFYYNEQFF; cdr3_nt: TGCGCCAGCAGCCTTGGATTTTACTACAATGAGCAGTTCTTC
clone_size: few; d_call: NA; v_call: TRBV6-5; j_call: TRBJ2-3; cdr3_aa: CASSSEGDTQYF; cdr3_nt: TGTGCCAGCAGTTCGGAGGGGGATACGCAGTATTTT
clone_size: many; d_call: NA; v_call: TRBV7-9; j_call: TRBJ2-1; cdr3_aa: CASSLVLPSVNEQFF; cdr3_nt: TGTGCCAGCAGCTTAGTGCTGCCTAGCGTCAATGAGCAGTTCTTC
clone_size: NA; d_call: TRBD1; v_call: TRBV7-3; j_call: TRBJ2-6; cdr3_aa: CASSLEGQGLPSGANVLTF; cdr3_nt: TGTGCCAGCAGCTTAGAGGGACAGGGCCTCCCCTCTGGGGCCAACGTCCTGACTTTC
clone_size: many; d_call: NA; v_call: TRBV20-1; j_call: TRBJ2-2; cdr3_aa: CSARDIGKTGELFF; cdr3_nt: TGCAGTGCTAGGGACATCGGAAAAACCGGGGAGCTGTTTTTT
clone_size: few; d_call: NA; v_call: TRBV9; j_call: TRBJ1-1; cdr3_aa: CASSPPRTDTEAFF; cdr3_nt: TGTGCCAGCAGCCCCCCGAGGACAGACACTGAAGCTTTCTTT
clone_size: NA; d_call: TRBD1; v_call: TRBV9; j_call: TRBJ2-3; cdr3_aa: CASSVEGRGQGDTQYF; cdr3_nt: TGTGCCAGCAGCGTAGAGGGCAGGGGGCAGGGGGATACGCAGTATTTT
clone_size: NA; d_call: NA; v_call: TRBV28; j_call: TRBJ2-3; cdr3_aa: CASSSSLAGLDTQYF; cdr3_nt: NA
clone_size: many; d_call: NA; v_call: TRBV18; j_call: TRBJ2-1; cdr3_aa: CASSPEGLSYNEQFF; cdr3_nt: TGTGCCAGCTCACCAGAGGGTTTATCCTACAATGAGCAGTTCTTC